Detailed here is one T cell receptor (beta chain). This CDR3 comprises 15 residues. V was pared by 6 bases and J by 5 bases, with 9 bases of the junction left unmatched. The sample originates from a study of identical twins. Each CDR3 protein is one row after TCRdb ran MiXCR on the 5' RACE reads. The sample includes under 800,000 distinct CDR3 sequences, around 20% of them seen just once. The same data also went into a second study, on T cells expressing NK-cell markers. That work contributes: In sorted CD3+CD56+NKG2C+, CD3+CD56+NKG2C- and CD3+CD56-NKG2C+ T cells, TCR beta repertoires were obtained. Restriction of sorting to alpha-beta TCR T cells was accomplished in several experiments using an anti-gamma-delta TCR antibody.

This TCR came from a young woman in good health. This chain connects TRBV12-3 or TRBV12-4 to TRBJ2-5; the match to TRBD1 covers 10 bases. Sample: PBMCs. The chain's CDR3 is CASRVRDRGDETQYF. CDR3 sequence (DNA): TGTGCCAGCAGAGTCCGGGACAGGGGAGATGAGACCCAGTACTTC.